This paragraph covers one T cell receptor beta chain sequence. The antigen is unknown. This entry is derived from a study of T cell responses to AZD1222 COVID-19 vaccine. Findings and caveats of the study: Regions 160-218 and 743-854 held dominance among vaccine-associated CD4 TCRs, which spanned spike. Reportedly, nearly half the spike-specific TCRs target unmutated variant regions. Receipt of two AZD1222 doses was followed by a rise in Spike-specific TCR breadth and depth. Clonal diversity may have been underestimated, and the donors were mostly white British, with more females than males.

The table came from immunoSEQ multiplex PCR; TCRdb's copy has only in-frame clones and leaves some out. The data show fewer than 200,000 clones, almost 95% seen once. Trimming removed 6 bases from V and 9 bases from J, with 23 bases in between. CDR3 length: 15 residues. Germline CDR1 and CDR2: MNHEY and SVGAGI. This receptor was identified in an adult in good health. The material was peripheral blood, obtained on day 0 of AZD1222 vaccination. The rearrangement joins TRBV6-5 to TRBJ1-1, with a weak D call TRBD1 (6 bases). The DNA of the CDR3 is TGTGCCAGCAGCGGGCCGATTGGGACACAAGAGAAAGCTTTCTTT. This encodes CASSGPIGTQEKAFF.